This note documents a single T cell receptor beta chain sequence. Only in-frame clones appear in the TCRdb table, and some are missing; sequencing was by immunoSEQ multiplex PCR. The table shows around 200,000 clones, with almost 90% occurring only once. V lost 6 bases to trimming and J lost 0 bases; unmatched junction nucleotides: 4. CDR3 size: 14 residues. Germline V gene sequence: CDR1 GTSNPN, CDR2 SVGIG (reference sequence). The sample comes from a study of T cell responses to AZD1222 COVID-19 vaccine. The TCR originated in an adult in good health. The chain links TRBV30 to TRBJ1-1; 10 bases are shared with TRBD1. The sample here was peripheral blood, taken on day 0 of AZD1222 vaccination. CDR3 nucleotides: TGTGCCTGCGGACAGGGGGTGCTGAACACTGAAGCTTTCTTT. It is translated as CACGQGVLNTEAFF.